These T cell receptor beta chains were read from a single sample in a study of T cell clonotyping in hematopoietic cell transplantation. The method was immunoSEQ multiplex PCR; TCRdb's version includes in-frame clones alone and lacks a portion of them. The repertoire holds approximately 11,000 clones, with roughly 90% as singletons. Sequencing used peripheral blood mononuclear cells, obtained before stem cell transplant. Source of these receptors: a woman aged 35 to 49 with acute myeloid leukemia. Some clones in this sample may be carry-over from other donors' samples. Both conserved end residues are part of each CDR3. A D gene is named only where the DNA matches it firmly. Some rows mark clone size as missing; the rest say once, few, many or name a class of expanded clone.

J	D	length	V	size	CDR3	DNA
TRBJ2-7	TRBD2	14	TRBV7-9	.	CASSSTSGYYEQYF	TGTGCCAGCAGCTCCACTAGCGGGTACTACGAGCAGTACTTC
TRBJ2-5	.	15	TRBV5-1	.	CASSLGQGSWETQYF	TGCGCCAGCAGCTTGGGTCAGGGTAGTTGGGAGACCCAGTACTTC
TRBJ1-2	.	20	TRBV9	.	CASSPRDLGSRRTRNYGYTF	TGTGCCAGCAGCCCTAGAGATCTCGGATCCAGACGAACCCGTAACTATGGCTACACCTTC
TRBJ2-3	.	15	TRBV7-3	once	CASSSTSSTADTQYF	TGTGCCAGCAGCTCGACCTCATCGACGGCAGATACGCAGTATTTT
TRBJ2-5	.	14	TRBV10-1	.	CASSESGSPETQYF	TGCGCCAGCAGTGAGTCTGGGTCGCCGGAGACCCAGTACTTC
TRBJ2-2	TRBD2	14	TRBV10-3	.	CATTSGSPTGELFF	TGTGCCACCACTAGCGGGAGTCCGACCGGGGAGCTGTTTTTT
TRBJ1-4	.	13	TRBV28	once	CASSSPGKEKLFF	TGTGCCAGCAGTTCACCAGGGAAGGAAAAACTGTTTTTT
TRBJ2-3	TRBD2	17	TRBV4-1	.	CASRSGLAGSSTDTQYF	TGCGCCAGCAGAAGCGGACTAGCGGGCTCTAGCACAGATACGCAGTATTTT
TRBJ2-7	.	12	TRBV5-1	.	CASSFNGGTGYF	TGCGCCAGCAGCTTTAATGGGGGAACTGGGTACTTC
TRBJ1-1	.	12	TRBV30	.	CAWRKGHTEAFF	TGTGCCTGGAGGAAGGGGCATACTGAAGCTTTCTTT
TRBJ2-1	.	11	TRBV5-6	.	CASSFRDTRLF	TGTGCCAGCAGCTTTCGGGACACCCGACTCTTC
TRBJ1-4	.	15	TRBV7-9	.	CASSQGNSENEKLFF	TGTGCCAGCAGCCAAGGGAACAGCGAAAATGAAAAACTGTTTTTT
TRBJ2-7	TRBD2	13	TRBV29-1	.	CSVGGGSSYEQYF	TGCAGCGTTGGGGGAGGGAGCTCCTACGAGCAGTACTTC
TRBJ2-2	TRBD2	15	TRBV11-2	.	CASSLTSGRAGELFF	TGTGCCAGCAGCTTAACTAGCGGGAGAGCCGGGGAGCTGTTTTTT
TRBJ1-1	TRBD1	16	TRBV27	.	CASSLLTGIGNTEAFF	TGTGCCAGCAGTCTTCTGACAGGGATTGGGAACACTGAAGCTTTCTTT
TRBJ1-2	.	15	TRBV18	once	CASSSPDRARRGYTF	TGTGCCAGCTCATCACCGGACAGAGCTCGTCGTGGCTACACCTTC
TRBJ2-3	TRBD1	16	TRBV5-1	.	CASSLTTGASSDTQYF	TGCGCCAGCAGCTTGACGACAGGGGCATCATCAGATACGCAGTATTTT
TRBJ2-7	.	14	TRBV7-9	.	CASSYYIGGYEQYF	TGTGCCAGCAGCTATTATATCGGTGGGTACGAGCAGTACTTC
TRBJ2-2	TRBD1	17	TRBV7-9	few	CASSPGQGAGGTGELFF	TGTGCCAGCAGCCCGGGACAGGGGGCGGGTGGCACCGGGGAGCTGTTTTTT
TRBJ2-1	.	15	TRBV25-1	.	CASSVGGYTYNEQFF	TGTGCCAGCAGTGTTGGGGGATATACCTACAATGAGCAGTTCTTC
TRBJ2-2	TRBD1	14	TRBV11-2	.	CASSLTTGPGELFF	TGTGCCAGCAGCTTGACGACAGGGCCCGGGGAGCTGTTTTTT
TRBJ2-5	.	14	TRBV11-2	.	CASSLSIWGETQYF	TGTGCCAGCAGCTTATCTATTTGGGGGGAGACCCAGTACTTC
TRBJ2-1	TRBD2	15	TRBV5-1	.	CASSLAGGNNNEQFF	TGCGCCAGCAGCTTAGCGGGAGGTAATAATAATGAGCAGTTCTTC
TRBJ2-2	TRBD2	16	TRBV19	.	CASTLSGRAVSGELFF	TGTGCCAGTACCCTCAGCGGGAGGGCCGTCTCCGGGGAGCTGTTTTTT
TRBJ1-1	.	15	TRBV7-9	.	CASSLEVGANTEAFF	TGTGCCAGCAGCTTAGAGGTAGGGGCGAACACTGAAGCTTTCTTT
TRBJ1-2	.	12	TRBV19	once	CASSLRGYGYTF	TGTGCCAGTAGCTTGCGGGGCTATGGCTACACCTTC
TRBJ2-7	.	13	TRBV12-5	.	CASYPGLSYEQYF	TGTGCTAGTTATCCCGGGCTTTCTTACGAGCAGTACTTC
TRBJ2-7	TRBD1	14	TRBV5-1	.	CASSPGQGGYEQYF	TGCGCCAGCAGCCCGGGACAGGGCGGCTACGAGCAGTACTTC
TRBJ1-2	.	16	TRBV4-1	.	CASSQGRGGRLQGYTF	TGCGCCAGCAGCCAAGGGAGGGGGGGGAGGCTGCAAGGCTACACCTTC
TRBJ2-5	TRBD2	15	TRBV9	.	CASSVRTSGQETQYF	TGTGCCAGCAGCGTTAGGACTAGCGGCCAAGAGACCCAGTACTTC
TRBJ1-2	.	13	TRBV27	.	CASSLIGSDGYTF	TGTGCCAGCAGTTTAATCGGGAGCGATGGCTACACCTTC
TRBJ2-3	.	13	TRBV27	.	CASSSTTRQGQYF	TGTGCCAGCAGTTCGACTACCCGTCAGGGGCAGTATTTT
TRBJ1-1	.	18	TRBV5-1	.	CASSPHGGAIFMNTEAFF	TGCGCCAGCAGCCCTCACGGAGGCGCGATTTTTATGAACACTGAAGCTTTCTTT
TRBJ2-7	.	11	TRBV2	.	CASSRGYEQYF	TGTGCCAGCAGTCGAGGTTACGAGCAGTACTTC
TRBJ1-2	TRBD1	14	TRBV7-2	.	CASTTGASGYGYTF	TGTGCCAGCACCACAGGGGCCTCGGGCTATGGCTACACCTTC
TRBJ1-2	.	13	TRBV5-1	once	CASKGTGNYGYTF	TGCGCCAGCAAGGGCACAGGGAACTATGGCTACACCTTC
TRBJ1-5	.	15	TRBV7-9	.	CASSASGRPNQPQHF	TGTGCCAGCAGCGCATCAGGACGTCCCAATCAGCCCCAGCATTTT
TRBJ1-1	.	14	TRBV5-6	.	CASSADRRNTEAFF	TGTGCCAGCAGCGCCGACAGGCGGAACACTGAAGCTTTCTTT
TRBJ2-1	.	15	TRBV5-8	.	CASSFTGNLYNEQFF	TGTGCCAGCAGCTTCACGGGGAACCTTTACAATGAGCAGTTCTTC
TRBJ2-3	.	14	TRBV6-6	.	CASSYGQITDTQYF	TGTGCCAGCAGTTACGGACAGATCACAGATACGCAGTATTTT
TRBJ2-1	.	15	TRBV4-3	.	CASSQDSLLYNEQFF	TGCGCCAGCAGCCAAGATAGTTTACTATACAATGAGCAGTTCTTC
TRBJ1-5	.	15	TRBV18	.	CASSPGPGRDQPQHF	TGTGCCAGCTCACCAGGACCAGGGAGGGATCAGCCCCAGCATTTT
TRBJ2-5	.	15	TRBV27	.	CASSTWGSTGETQYF	TGTGCCAGCAGTACTTGGGGCAGTACCGGAGAGACCCAGTACTTC
TRBJ2-6	TRBD1	17	TRBV19	.	CASSKGQGAGGANVLTF	TGTGCCAGTAGTAAAGGACAGGGGGCGGGCGGGGCCAACGTCCTGACTTTC
TRBJ2-1	TRBD2	13	TRBV19	.	CASSWTSFNEQFF	TGTGCCAGTAGTTGGACTAGCTTCAATGAGCAGTTCTTC
TRBJ2-7	TRBD1	14	TRBV5-1	.	CASSTRDRVYEQYF	TGCGCCAGCAGCACCCGGGACAGGGTCTACGAGCAGTACTTC
TRBJ1-1	TRBD1	14	TRBV5-1	.	CASSIRGGNTEAFF	TGCGCCAGCAGCATCAGGGGGGGGAACACTGAAGCTTTCTTT
TRBJ2-7	.	13	TRBV5-6	.	CASSLFEASEQYF	TGTGCCAGCAGCTTGTTCGAGGCTAGCGAGCAGTACTTC
TRBJ2-2	TRBD2	16	TRBV9	.	CASSAVREGLTGELFF	TGTGCCAGCAGCGCCGTACGGGAGGGACTCACCGGGGAGCTGTTTTTT
TRBJ2-1	TRBD2	14	TRBV11-2	.	CASSLASGYNEQFF	TGTGCCAGCAGCTTAGCTAGCGGTTACAATGAGCAGTTCTTC
TRBJ2-4	TRBD2	16	TRBV5-1	.	CAFVSLVAGGSNIQYF	TGCGCCTTTGTCAGTTTGGTAGCGGGAGGATCAAACATTCAGTACTTC
TRBJ2-3	TRBD2	18	TRBV7-8	.	CASSLVGAGTSVTDTQYF	TGTGCCAGCAGCTTAGTGGGGGCCGGGACTAGCGTAACAGATACGCAGTATTTT
TRBJ2-1	TRBD1	16	TRBV30	.	CAWRTRGGAANNEQFF	TGTGCCTGGAGAACGCGAGGGGGCGCAGCCAACAATGAGCAGTTCTTC
TRBJ2-5	TRBD1	14	TRBV7-9	.	CASSYGQGGETQYF	TGTGCCAGCAGCTATGGACAGGGGGGGGAGACCCAGTACTTC
TRBJ2-3	TRBD1	16	TRBV5-6	.	CASSRDRGRLPDTQYF	TGTGCCAGCAGCAGGGACAGGGGCAGGCTACCGGATACGCAGTATTTT
TRBJ2-1	.	14	TRBV5-4	.	CASSLVQPYNEQFF	TGTGCCAGCAGCTTGGTACAGCCCTACAATGAGCAGTTCTTC
TRBJ2-7	.	14	TRBV27	.	CASSLSYGSYEQYF	TGTGCCAGCAGTTTAAGTTACGGTTCCTACGAGCAGTACTTC
TRBJ2-1	TRBD2	15	TRBV27	.	CASSWRTSGRDEQFF	TGTGCCAGCAGTTGGAGGACTAGCGGGAGAGATGAGCAGTTCTTC
TRBJ2-7	.	14	TRBV19	.	CASSMRQTSYEQYF	TGTGCCAGTAGTATGAGACAGACCTCCTACGAGCAGTACTTC